The clone carrying this T cell receptor beta chain was seen only a few times. Its antigen remains unknown. The identical CDR3 is also encoded by other nucleotide sequences in the sample. The data were taken from a study of OX40 agonist ivuxolimab in advanced cancers. Study background: The study treated patients with ivuxolimab, an agonistic anti-OX40 (CD134) antibody.

Autoimmune disease history or systemic immunosuppression meant exclusion. General study findings and limits: Clones of CD4+ and CD8+ blood T cells grew by week 6 at doses of 0.1 to 3.0 mg/kg.

The length of the CDR3 is 12 residues. The V end was cut by 7 bases, the J end by 1 base, with 8 bases between. Germline CDR1 is MNHNS and CDR2 is SASEGT. Assay used: immunoSEQ multiplex PCR; TCRdb lists only in-frame clones, some missing. The sample lists around 67,000 clones, about 80% occurring once. The V call is TRBV6-1, the J call TRBJ2-7, with D tentatively TRBD1 (6 bases). This TCR was recovered from an adult with an advanced solid tumor such as melanoma, head and neck, liver or kidney cancer. The sequencing here drew on CD4+ or CD8+ T cells sorted from blood, taken in a trial of the OX40 agonist ivuxolimab. The CDR3 loop is CASTGQSYEQYF. CDR3 in DNA: TGTGCCAGCACTGGACAGTCCTACGAGCAGTACTTC.